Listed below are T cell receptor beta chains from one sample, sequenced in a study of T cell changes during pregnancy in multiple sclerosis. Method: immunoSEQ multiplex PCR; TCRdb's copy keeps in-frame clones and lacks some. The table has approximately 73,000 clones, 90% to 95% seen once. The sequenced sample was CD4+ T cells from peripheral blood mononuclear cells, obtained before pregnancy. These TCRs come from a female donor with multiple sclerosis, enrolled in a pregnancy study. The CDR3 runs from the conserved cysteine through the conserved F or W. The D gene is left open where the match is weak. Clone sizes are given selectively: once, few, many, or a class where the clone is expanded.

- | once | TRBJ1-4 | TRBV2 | CASRRGSTNEKLFF | TGTGCCAGCAGAAGGGGATCAACTAATGAAAAACTGTTTTTT
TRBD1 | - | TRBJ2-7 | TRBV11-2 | CASSLQTGSYEQYF | TGTGCCAGCAGCCTTCAGACAGGGAGCTACGAGCAGTACTTC
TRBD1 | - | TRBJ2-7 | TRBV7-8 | CASSLRDSSYEQYF | TGTGCCAGCAGCTTACGGGACAGTTCCTACGAGCAGTACTTC
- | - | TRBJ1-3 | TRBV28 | CASSSAPPGNTIYF | TGTGCCAGCAGTAGCGCTCCTCCTGGAAACACCATATATTTT
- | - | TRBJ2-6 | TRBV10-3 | CAISEIAVVSGANVLTF | TGTGCCATCAGTGAGATCGCCGTAGTCTCTGGGGCCAACGTCCTGACTTTC
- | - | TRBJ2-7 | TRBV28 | CASSSDRTAYEQYF | TGTGCCAGCAGTTCCGACAGGACGGCCTACGAGCAGTACTTC
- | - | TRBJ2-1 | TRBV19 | CASSISGSSYNEQFF | TGTGCCAGTAGTATCAGCGGAAGCTCCTACAATGAGCAGTTCTTC
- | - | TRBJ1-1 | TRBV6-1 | CASKATVNTEAFF | TGTGCCAGCAAAGCCACAGTGAACACTGAAGCTTTCTTT
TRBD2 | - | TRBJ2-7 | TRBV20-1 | CSNSGRHEQYF | TGCAGCAATAGCGGGAGACACGAGCAGTACTTC
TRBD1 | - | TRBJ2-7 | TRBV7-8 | CASSSTHGTGGYEQYF | TGTGCCAGCAGCTCCACCCACGGGACAGGGGGGTACGAGCAGTACTTC
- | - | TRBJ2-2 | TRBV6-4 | CASSLLVNTGELFF | TGTGCCAGCAGTCTCCTAGTGAACACCGGGGAGCTGTTTTTT
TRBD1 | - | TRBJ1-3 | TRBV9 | CASSTGQASGNTIYF | TGTGCCAGCAGCACCGGACAGGCCTCTGGAAACACCATATATTTT
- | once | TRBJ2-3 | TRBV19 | CASSPTGDTQYF | TGTGCCAGTTCTCCCACGGGAGATACGCAGTATTTT
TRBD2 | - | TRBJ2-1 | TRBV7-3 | CASSPAGTSGIEQFF | TGTGCCAGCAGCCCGGCCGGGACTAGCGGGATTGAGCAGTTCTTC
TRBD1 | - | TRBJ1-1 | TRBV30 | CAWSRTGMNTEAFF | TGTGCCTGGAGTCGGACAGGGATGAACACTGAAGCTTTCTTT
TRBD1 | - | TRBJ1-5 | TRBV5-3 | CARSFDGLRDRGRDQPQHF | TGTGCCAGAAGCTTCGATGGGTTGAGGGACAGGGGACGGGATCAGCCCCAGCATTTT
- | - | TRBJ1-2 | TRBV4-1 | CASSHPWSPDSANYGYTF | TGCGCCAGCAGCCACCCGTGGTCCCCCGACTCAGCTAACTATGGCTACACCTTC
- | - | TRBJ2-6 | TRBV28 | CASNLGGSGANVLTF | TGTGCCAGCAACCTAGGGGGCTCTGGGGCCAACGTCCTGACTTTC
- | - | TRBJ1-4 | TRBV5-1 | CASSLAARFNNEKLFF | TGCGCCAGCAGCTTGGCCGCGAGGTTCAATAATGAAAAACTGTTTTTT
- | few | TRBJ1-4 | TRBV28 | CASNQGNEKLFF | TGTGCCAGCAATCAGGGGAATGAAAAACTGTTTTTT
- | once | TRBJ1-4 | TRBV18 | CASSQRTMNEKLFF | TGTGCCAGCTCACAGAGAACGATGAATGAAAAACTGTTTTTT
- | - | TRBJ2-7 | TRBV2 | CASSVGDGYEQYF | TGTGCCAGCAGTGTCGGGGATGGCTACGAGCAGTACTTC
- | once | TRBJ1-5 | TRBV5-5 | CASSLDSLRDQPQHF | TGTGCCAGCAGCTTGGACTCGTTACGAGATCAGCCCCAGCATTTT
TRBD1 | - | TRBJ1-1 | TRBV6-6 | CASSYTGQGGTEAFF | TGTGCCAGCAGTTACACGGGACAGGGTGGAACTGAAGCTTTCTTT
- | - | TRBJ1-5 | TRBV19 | CASSVDRGNQPQHF | TGTGCCAGTAGTGTGGACAGAGGCAATCAGCCCCAGCATTTT
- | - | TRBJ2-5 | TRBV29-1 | CSVGRGQETQYF | TGCAGCGTGGGGAGGGGGCAAGAGACCCAGTACTTC
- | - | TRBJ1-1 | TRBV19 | CASSIGGATTEAFF | TGTGCCAGTAGTATCGGAGGGGCTACAACTGAAGCTTTCTTT
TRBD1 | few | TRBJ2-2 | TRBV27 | CASSLRGQGNTGELFF | TGTGCCAGCAGTTTAAGGGGACAGGGTAACACCGGGGAGCTGTTTTTT
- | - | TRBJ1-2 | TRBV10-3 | CAISASGSSGSGYTF | TGTGCCATCAGTGCATCAGGGAGTAGCGGTTCAGGCTACACCTTC
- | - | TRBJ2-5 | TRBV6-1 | CASSETRETQYF | TGTGCCAGCAGTGAAACAAGAGAGACCCAGTACTTC
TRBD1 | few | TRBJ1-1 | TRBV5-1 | CASSLTTGVSTEAFF | TGCGCCAGCAGCCTGACGACAGGGGTGAGTACTGAAGCTTTCTTT
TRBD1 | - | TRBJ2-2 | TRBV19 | CASSSGQGNTGELFF | TGTGCCAGTAGTTCAGGACAGGGAAACACCGGGGAGCTGTTTTTT
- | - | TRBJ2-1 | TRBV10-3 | CAISELVGEQFF | TGTGCCATCAGTGAACTAGTGGGTGAGCAGTTCTTC
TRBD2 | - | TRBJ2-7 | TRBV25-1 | CASTGVGGGEQYF | TGTGCCAGCACAGGAGTGGGGGGGGGCGAGCAGTACTTC
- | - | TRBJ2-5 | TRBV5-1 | CASSLVGAGETQYF | TGCGCCAGCAGCTTGGTGGGGGCCGGAGAGACCCAGTACTTC
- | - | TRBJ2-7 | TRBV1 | CTSSQDRAGTGPYEQYF | TGCACCAGCAGCCAAGATCGGGCCGGGACAGGGCCCTACGAGCAGTACTTC